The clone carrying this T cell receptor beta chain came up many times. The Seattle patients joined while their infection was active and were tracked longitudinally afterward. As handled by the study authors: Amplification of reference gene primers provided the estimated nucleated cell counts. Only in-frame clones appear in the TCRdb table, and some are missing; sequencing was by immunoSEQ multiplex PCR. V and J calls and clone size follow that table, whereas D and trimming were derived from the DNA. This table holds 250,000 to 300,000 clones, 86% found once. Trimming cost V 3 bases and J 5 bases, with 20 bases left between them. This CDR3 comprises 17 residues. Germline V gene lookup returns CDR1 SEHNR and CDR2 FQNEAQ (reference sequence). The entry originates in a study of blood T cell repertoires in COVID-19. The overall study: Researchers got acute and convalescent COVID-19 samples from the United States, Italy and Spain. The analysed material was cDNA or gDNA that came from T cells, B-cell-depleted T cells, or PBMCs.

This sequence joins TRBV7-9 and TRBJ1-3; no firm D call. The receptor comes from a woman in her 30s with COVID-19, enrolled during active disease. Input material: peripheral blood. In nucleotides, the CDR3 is TGTGCCAGCAGCTTTTCGGGTCTTGGAGGGAAGAGAAACACCATATATTTT. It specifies CASSFSGLGGKRNTIYF.